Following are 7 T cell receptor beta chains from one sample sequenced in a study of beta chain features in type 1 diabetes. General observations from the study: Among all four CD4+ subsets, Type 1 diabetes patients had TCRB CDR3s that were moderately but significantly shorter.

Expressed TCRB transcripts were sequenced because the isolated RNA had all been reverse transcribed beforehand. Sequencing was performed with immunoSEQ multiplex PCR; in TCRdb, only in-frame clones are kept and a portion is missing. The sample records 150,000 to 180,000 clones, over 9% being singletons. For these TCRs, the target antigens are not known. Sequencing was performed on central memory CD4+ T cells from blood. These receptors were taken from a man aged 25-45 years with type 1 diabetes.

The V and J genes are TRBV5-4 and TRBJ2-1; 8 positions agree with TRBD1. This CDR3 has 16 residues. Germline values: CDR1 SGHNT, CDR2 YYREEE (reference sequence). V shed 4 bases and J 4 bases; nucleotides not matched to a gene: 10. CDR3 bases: TGTGCCAGCAGCGCACCGCGGGGACAGGAGTACAATGAGCAGTTCTTC. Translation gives CASSAPRGQEYNEQFF.

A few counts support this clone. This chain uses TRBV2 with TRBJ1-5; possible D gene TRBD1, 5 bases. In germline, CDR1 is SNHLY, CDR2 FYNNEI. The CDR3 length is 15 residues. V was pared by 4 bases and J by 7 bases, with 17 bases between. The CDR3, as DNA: TGTGCCAGCAGTGCTTCGCTGGGGCTGCGACAGCCCCAGCATTTT. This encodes CASSASLGLRQPQHF.

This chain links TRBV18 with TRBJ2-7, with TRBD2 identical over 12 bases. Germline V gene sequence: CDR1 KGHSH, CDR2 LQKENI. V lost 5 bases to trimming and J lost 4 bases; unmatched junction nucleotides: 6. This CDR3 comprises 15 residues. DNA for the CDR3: TGTGCCAGCTCAGCGACTAGCGGGAGTGGTTACGAGCAGTACTTC. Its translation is CASSATSGSGYEQYF.

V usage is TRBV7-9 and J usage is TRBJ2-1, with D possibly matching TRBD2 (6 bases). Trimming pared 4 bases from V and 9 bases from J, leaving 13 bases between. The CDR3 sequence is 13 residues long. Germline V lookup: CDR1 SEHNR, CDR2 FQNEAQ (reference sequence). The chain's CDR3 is CASSSRDLLEQFF. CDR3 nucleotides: TGTGCCAGCAGCTCTCGGGACTTACTTGAGCAGTTCTTC.

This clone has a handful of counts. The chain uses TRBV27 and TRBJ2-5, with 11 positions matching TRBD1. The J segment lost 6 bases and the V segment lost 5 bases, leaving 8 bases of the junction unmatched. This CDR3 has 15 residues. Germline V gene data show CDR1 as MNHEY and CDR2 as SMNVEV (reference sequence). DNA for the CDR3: TGTGCCAGCAGTCTGGACAGGGGGCCACAGAAGACCCAGTACTTC. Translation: CASSLDRGPQKTQYF.

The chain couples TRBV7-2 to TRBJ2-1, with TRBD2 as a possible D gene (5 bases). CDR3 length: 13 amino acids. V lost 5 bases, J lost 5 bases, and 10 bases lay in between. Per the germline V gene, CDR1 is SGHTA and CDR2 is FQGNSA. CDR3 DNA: TGTGCCAGCAGCACCCGGACTCACAATGAGCAGTTCTTC. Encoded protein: CASSTRTHNEQFF.

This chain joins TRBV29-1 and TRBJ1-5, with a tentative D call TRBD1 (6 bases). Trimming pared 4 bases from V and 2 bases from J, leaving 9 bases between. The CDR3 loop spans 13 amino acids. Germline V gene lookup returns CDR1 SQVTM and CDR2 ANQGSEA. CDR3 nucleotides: TGCAGCGTTGGGGACATAGGCAATCAGCCCCAGCATTTT. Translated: CSVGDIGNQPQHF.